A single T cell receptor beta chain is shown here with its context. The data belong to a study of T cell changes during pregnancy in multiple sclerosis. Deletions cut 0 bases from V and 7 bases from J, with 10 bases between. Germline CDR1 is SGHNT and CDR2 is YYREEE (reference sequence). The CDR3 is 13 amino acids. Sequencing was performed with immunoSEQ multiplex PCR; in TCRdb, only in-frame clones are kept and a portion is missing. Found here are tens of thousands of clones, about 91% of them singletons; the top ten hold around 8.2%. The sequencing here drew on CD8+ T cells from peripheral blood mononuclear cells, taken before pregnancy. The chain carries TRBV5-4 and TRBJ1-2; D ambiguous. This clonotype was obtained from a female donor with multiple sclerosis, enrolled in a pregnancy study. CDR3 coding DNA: TGTGCCAGCAGCTTGGGGTGGCTCAGTGGCTACACCTTC. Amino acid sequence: CASSLGWLSGYTF.